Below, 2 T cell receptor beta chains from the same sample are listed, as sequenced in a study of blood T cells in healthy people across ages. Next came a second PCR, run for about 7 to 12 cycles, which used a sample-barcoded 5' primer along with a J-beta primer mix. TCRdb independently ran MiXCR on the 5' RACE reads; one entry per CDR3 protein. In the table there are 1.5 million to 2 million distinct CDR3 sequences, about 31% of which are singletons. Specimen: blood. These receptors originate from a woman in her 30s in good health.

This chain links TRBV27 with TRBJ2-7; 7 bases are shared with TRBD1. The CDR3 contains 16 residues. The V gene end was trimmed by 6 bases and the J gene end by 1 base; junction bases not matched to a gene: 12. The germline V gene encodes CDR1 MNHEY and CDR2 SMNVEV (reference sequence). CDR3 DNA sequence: TGTGCCAGCAGCGAAGGAACAGGGGCGTTATCCTACGAGCAGTACTTC. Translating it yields CASSEGTGALSYEQYF.

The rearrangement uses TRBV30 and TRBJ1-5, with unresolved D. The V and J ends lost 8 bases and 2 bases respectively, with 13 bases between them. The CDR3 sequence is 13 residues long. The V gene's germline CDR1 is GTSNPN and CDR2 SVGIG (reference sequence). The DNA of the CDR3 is TGTGCCGGTAGTCCGTCTGGCAATCAGCCCCAGCATTTT. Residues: CAGSPSGNQPQHF.